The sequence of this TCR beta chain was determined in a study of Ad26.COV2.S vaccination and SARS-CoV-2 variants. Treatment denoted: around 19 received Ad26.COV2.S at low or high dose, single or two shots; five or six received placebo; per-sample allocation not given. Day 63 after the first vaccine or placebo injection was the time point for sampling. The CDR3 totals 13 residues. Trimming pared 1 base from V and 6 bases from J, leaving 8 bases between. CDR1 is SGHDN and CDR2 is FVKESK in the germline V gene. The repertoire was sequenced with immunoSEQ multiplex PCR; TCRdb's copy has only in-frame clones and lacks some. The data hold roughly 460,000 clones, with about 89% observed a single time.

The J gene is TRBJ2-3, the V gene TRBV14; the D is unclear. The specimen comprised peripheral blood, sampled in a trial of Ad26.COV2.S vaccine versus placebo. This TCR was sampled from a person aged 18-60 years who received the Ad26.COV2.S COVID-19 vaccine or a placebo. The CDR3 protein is CASSQARHDTQYF. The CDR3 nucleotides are TGTGCCAGCAGCCAAGCGCGGCACGATACGCAGTATTTT.